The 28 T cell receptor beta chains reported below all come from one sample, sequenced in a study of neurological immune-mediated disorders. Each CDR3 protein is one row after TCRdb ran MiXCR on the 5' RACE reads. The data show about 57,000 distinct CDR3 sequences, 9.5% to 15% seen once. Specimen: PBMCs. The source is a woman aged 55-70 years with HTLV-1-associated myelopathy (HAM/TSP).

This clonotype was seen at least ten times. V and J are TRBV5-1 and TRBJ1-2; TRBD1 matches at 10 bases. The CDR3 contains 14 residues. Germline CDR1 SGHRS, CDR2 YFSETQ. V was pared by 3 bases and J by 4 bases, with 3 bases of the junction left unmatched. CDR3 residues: CASSSDRGIYGYTF. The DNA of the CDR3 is TGCGCCAGCAGCTCGGACAGGGGGATCTATGGCTACACCTTC. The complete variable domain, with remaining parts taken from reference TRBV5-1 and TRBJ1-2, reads KAGVTQTPRYLIKTRGQQVTLSCSPISGHRSVSWYQQTPGQGLQFLFEYFSETQRNKGNFPGRFSGRQFSNSRSEMNVSTLELGDSALYLCASSSDRGIYGYTFGSGTRLTVV.

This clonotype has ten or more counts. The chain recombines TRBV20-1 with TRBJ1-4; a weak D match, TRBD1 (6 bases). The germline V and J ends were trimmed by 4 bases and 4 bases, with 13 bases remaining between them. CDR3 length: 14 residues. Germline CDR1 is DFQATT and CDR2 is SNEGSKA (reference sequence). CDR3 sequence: CSAKGGVFNEKLFF. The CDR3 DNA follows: TGCAGTGCTAAGGGGGGTGTATTTAATGAAAAACTGTTTTTT.

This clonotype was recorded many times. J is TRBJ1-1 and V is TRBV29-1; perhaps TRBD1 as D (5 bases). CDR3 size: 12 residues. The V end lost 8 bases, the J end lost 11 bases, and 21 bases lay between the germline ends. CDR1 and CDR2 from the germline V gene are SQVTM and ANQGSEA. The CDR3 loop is CSLGTEAGPAFF. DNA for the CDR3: TGCAGCCTCGGGACGGAGGCGGGGCCGGCTTTCTTT.

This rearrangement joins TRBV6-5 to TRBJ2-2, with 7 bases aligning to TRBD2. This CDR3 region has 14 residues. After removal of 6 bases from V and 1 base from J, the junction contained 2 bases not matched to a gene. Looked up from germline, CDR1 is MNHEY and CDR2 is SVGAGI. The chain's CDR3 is CASRGGRNTGELFF. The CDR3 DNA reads TGTGCCAGCAGGGGCGGGAGGAACACCGGGGAGCTGTTTTTT.

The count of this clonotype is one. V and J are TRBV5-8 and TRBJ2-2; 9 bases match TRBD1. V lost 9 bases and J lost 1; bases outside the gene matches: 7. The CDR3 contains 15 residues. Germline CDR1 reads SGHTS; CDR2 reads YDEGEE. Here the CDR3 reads CATGNRGRNTGELFF. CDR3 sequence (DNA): TGTGCCACCGGGAACAGGGGGCGGAACACCGGGGAGCTGTTTTTT.

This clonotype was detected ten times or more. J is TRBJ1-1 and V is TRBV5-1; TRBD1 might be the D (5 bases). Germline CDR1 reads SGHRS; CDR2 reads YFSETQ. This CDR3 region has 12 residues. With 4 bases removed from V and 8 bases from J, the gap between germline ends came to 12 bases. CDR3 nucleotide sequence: TGCGCCAGCAGCCGGGACGCGGGGGAAGCTTTCTTT. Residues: CASSRDAGEAFF.

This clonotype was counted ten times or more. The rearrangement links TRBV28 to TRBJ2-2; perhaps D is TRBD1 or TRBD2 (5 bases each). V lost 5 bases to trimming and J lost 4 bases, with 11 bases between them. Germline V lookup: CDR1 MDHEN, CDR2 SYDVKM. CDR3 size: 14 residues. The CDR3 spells CASSPGGSTGELFF. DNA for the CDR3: TGTGCCAGCAGTCCTGGGGGATCCACCGGGGAGCTGTTTTTT.

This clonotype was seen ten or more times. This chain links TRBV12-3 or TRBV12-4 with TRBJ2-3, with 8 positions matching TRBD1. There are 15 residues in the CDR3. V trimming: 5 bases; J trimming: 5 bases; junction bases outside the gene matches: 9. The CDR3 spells CASSLDRAKGDTQYF. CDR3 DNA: TGTGCCAGCAGTCTGGACAGGGCTAAAGGAGATACGCAGTATTTT.

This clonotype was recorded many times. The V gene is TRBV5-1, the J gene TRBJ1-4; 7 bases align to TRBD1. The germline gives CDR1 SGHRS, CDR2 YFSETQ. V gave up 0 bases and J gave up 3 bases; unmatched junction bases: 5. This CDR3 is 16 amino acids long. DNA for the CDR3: TGCGCCAGCAGCTTGGAGGCAGGGGGATCTAATGAAAAACTGTTTTTT. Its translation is CASSLEAGGSNEKLFF.

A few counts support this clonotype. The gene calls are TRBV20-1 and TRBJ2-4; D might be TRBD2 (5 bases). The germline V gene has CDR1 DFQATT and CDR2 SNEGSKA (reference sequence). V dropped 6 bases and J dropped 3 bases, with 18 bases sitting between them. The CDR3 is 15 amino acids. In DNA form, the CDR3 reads TGCAGTGCCTTAACTCACAGCGCGGGCAAAAACATTCAGTACTTC. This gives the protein CSALTHSAGKNIQYF.

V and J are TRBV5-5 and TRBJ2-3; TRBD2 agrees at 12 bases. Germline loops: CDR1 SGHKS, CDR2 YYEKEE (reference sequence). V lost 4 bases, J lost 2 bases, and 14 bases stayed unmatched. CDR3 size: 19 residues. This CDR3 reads CASSVPTSGRSVFTDTQYF. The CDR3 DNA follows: TGTGCCAGCAGCGTACCTACTAGCGGGAGGAGCGTATTCACAGATACGCAGTATTTT.

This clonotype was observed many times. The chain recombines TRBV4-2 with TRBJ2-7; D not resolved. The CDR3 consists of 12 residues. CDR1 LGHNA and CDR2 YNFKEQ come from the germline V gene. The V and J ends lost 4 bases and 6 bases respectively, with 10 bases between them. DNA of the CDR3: TGTGCCAGCAGCCGCTCTTCGGGCGAGCAGTACTTC. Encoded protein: CASSRSSGEQYF.

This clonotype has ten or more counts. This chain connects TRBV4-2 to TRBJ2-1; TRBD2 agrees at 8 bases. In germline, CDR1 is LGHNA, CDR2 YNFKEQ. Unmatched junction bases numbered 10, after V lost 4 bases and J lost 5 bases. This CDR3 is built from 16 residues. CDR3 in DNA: TGTGCCAGCAGCCGCCTCCCGGGACTAGGAAACAATGAGCAGTTCTTC. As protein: CASSRLPGLGNNEQFF.

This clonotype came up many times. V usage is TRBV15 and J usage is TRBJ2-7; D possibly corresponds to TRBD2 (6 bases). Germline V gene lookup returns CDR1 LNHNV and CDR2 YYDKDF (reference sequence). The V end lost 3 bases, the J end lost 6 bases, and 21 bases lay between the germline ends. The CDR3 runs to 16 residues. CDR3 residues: CATSSDWPPGGCEQYF. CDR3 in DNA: TGTGCCACCAGCAGCGACTGGCCGCCTGGAGGGTGCGAGCAGTACTTC.

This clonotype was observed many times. For the CDR3, the DNA is TGTGCCAGCAGTGAAACTAGCGGGAGGAAGAGCTCCTACAATGAGCAGTTCTTC. Amino acid sequence: CASSETSGRKSSYNEQFF. The chain couples TRBV6-6 to TRBJ2-1; 12 bases are a match to TRBD2. Per germline, CDR1 MNHNY and CDR2 SVGAGI (reference sequence). The CDR3 contains 18 residues. V shed 5 bases and J 0 bases; nucleotides not matched to a gene: 8.

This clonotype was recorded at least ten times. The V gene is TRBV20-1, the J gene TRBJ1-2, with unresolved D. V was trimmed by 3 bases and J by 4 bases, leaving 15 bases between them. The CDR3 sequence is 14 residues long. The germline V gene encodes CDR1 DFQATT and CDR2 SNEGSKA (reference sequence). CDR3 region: CSARANKASYGYTF. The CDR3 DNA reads TGCAGTGCTAGGGCGAACAAAGCCAGCTATGGCTACACCTTC.

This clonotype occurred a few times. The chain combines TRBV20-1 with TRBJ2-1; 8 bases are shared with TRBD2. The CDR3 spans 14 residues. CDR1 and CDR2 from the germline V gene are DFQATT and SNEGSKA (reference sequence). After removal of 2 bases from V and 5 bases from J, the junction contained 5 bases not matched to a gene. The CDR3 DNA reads TGCAGTGCTAGATCCCGGGAGGGTAACAATGAGCAGTTCTTC. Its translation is CSARSREGNNEQFF.

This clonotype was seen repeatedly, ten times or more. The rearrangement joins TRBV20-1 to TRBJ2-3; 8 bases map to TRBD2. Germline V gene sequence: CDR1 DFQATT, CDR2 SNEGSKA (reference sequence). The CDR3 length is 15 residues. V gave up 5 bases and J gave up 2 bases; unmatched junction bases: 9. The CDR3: CSALRAGDLTDTQYF. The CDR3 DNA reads TGCAGTGCTCTTCGAGCGGGGGACCTCACAGATACGCAGTATTTT.

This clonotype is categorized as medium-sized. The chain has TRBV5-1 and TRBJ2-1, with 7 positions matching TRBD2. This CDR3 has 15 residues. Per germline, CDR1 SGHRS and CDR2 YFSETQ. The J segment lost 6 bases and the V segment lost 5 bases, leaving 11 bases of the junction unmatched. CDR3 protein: CASSAGDELSNEQFF. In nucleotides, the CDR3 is TGCGCCAGCAGTGCGGGAGACGAACTAAGCAATGAGCAGTTCTTC.

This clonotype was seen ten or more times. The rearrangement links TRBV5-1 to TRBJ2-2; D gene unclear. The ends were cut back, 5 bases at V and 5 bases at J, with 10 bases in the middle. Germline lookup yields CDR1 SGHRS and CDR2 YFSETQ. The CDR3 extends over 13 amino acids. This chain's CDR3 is CASSSTLTGELFF. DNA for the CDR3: TGCGCCAGCAGTTCAACACTTACCGGGGAGCTGTTTTTT. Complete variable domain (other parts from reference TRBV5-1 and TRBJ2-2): KAGVTQTPRYLIKTRGQQVTLSCSPISGHRSVSWYQQTPGQGLQFLFEYFSETQRNKGNFPGRFSGRQFSNSRSEMNVSTLELGDSALYLCASSSTLTGELFFGEGSRLTVL.

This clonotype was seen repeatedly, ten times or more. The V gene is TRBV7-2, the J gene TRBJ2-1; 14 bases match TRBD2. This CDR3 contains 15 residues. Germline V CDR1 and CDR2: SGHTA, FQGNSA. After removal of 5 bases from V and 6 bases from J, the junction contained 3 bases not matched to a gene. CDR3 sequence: CASSGLAGGVNEQFF. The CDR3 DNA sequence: TGTGCCAGCAGCGGACTAGCGGGAGGAGTCAATGAGCAGTTCTTC.

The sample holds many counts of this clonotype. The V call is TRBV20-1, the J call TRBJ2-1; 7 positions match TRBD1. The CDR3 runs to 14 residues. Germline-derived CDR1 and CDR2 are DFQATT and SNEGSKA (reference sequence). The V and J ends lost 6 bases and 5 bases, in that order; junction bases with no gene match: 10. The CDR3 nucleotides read TGCAGTGCGCCTACGACAGGGTCCCACAATGAGCAGTTCTTC. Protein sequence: CSAPTTGSHNEQFF.

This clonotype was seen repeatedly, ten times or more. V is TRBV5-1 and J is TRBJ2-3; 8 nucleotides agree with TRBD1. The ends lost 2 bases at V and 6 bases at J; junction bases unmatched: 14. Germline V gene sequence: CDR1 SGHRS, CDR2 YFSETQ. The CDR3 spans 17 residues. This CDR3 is CASSLGLRQGRGDTQYF. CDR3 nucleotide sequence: TGCGCCAGCAGCTTAGGGTTACGACAGGGGAGAGGTGATACGCAGTATTTT.

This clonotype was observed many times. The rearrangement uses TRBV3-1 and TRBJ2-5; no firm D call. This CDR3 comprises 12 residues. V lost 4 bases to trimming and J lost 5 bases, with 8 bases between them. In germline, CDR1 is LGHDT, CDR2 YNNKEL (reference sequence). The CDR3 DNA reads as TGTGCCAGCAGCCCTGTAAGGGAGACCCAGTACTTC. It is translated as CASSPVRETQYF.

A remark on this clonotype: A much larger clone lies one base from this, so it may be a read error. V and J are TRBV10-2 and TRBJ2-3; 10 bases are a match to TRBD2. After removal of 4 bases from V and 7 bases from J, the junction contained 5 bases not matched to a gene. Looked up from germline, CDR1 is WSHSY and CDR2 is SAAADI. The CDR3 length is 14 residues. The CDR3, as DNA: TGCGCCAGCAGTGGACTAGCGGGTCCATATACGCAGTATTTT. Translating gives CASSGLAGPYTQYF.

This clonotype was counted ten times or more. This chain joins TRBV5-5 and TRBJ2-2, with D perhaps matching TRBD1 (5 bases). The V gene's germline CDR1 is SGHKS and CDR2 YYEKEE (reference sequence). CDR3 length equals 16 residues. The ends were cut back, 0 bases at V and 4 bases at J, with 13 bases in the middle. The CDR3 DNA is TGTGCCAGCAGCTTGGCGCCAGGGTCGAGCACCGGGGAGCTGTTTTTT. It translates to CASSLAPGSSTGELFF.

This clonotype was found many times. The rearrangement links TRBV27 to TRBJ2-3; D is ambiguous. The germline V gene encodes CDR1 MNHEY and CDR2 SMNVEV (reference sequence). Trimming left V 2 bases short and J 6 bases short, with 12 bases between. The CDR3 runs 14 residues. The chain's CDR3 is CASSLLSDRDTQYF. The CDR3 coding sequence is TGTGCCAGCAGTTTACTGTCGGATAGGGATACGCAGTATTTT.

In DNA, the CDR3 is TGTGCCAGCAGTGGCTTGGTGGGCAGATCCTCCAATCAGCCCCAGCATTTT. Its translation: CASSGLVGRSSNQPQHF. The V call is TRBV6-1, the J call TRBJ1-5; D gene ambiguous. With 4 bases removed from V and 3 bases from J, the gap between germline ends came to 19 bases. The length of the CDR3 is 17 residues. Germline CDR1 MNHNS, CDR2 SASEGT.